A single T cell receptor beta chain is shown here with its context. The antigen remains unidentified. The J segment lost 5 bases and the V segment lost 5 bases, leaving 8 bases of the junction unmatched. From germline, CDR1 is SGHAT and CDR2 FQNNGV. The CDR3 runs to 14 residues. This specimen belongs to a study of T-cell memory formation after mild COVID-19. Study-wide results and caveats: Some clones that responded turned up in pre-infection memory, which suggests that cross-reactive memory joined in.

After 5'RACE with constant-segment primers, TCR alpha and TCR beta cDNA libraries carrying sample barcodes and UMIs were obtained. Via MiXCR, TCRdb re-called the 5' RACE reads, giving one row per CDR3 protein. The sample consists of 200,000 to 300,000 distinct CDR3 sequences, approximately 15% of them appearing once. This TCR came from an adult woman who had mild COVID-19 (a few samples of this study predate the infection). Cell type and time point are not known. The chain carries TRBV11-2 and TRBJ1-2, with 7 nucleotides matching TRBD1. Sequenced input: PBMCs or a T cell subset sorted from them (not recorded which). CDR3 loop: CASSALGQEYGYTF. For the CDR3, the DNA is TGTGCCAGCAGCGCCCTCGGACAGGAGTATGGCTACACCTTC.